This T cell receptor (beta chain) was recorded in a study of blood T cells in healthy people across ages (dated by TCRdb to between 2015 and 2017). Describing the broader study: In model experiments, roughly one uniquely barcoded TCR beta cDNA molecule per two T cells was captured by template switching. To track age-related changes in TCR beta repertoire diversity, the study relied on deep sequencing normalized with unique cDNA molecular identifiers. Four age groups were formed from the donors: young (average approximately 15 years), middle-aged (less than 40), aged (over 55) and long-lived (less than 85). To avoid experimental bias, donors of different ages were spread randomly across the sequencing lanes. Using the same blood draw, the study looked at two additional independent replicas of 1 million unique cDNA reads for two donors, one aged 18 to 30 and the other aged 80 or older.

The roughly 39 donors, aged roughly 6 to 90 years, were systemically healthy Caucasian individuals from Russia. Each donor gave 8 to 10 milliliters of peripheral blood, collected into EDTA-treated Vacutainer tubes. Ficoll-Paque density-gradient centrifugation was used to isolate PBMCs, with at least 6.5 million per sample. Total RNA was extracted from PBMCs with Trizol reagent, with at least 6 micrograms obtained per sample. For every donor, an aliquot of PBMCs went through flow cytometry to measure the percentages of naive CD45RAhigh/CD27high T cells. CDR1 and CDR2 are read off the germline V gene as MGHDK and SYGVNS. V drops 3 bases and J drops 0 bases, leaving 9 bases in between. Its CDR3 holds 14 amino acids, cysteine through phenylalanine. The DNA shown is the 42-base CDR3, in frame from base 1. There are a few counts of this clonotype. The specificity of this receptor is unknown. Base qualities are not provided; no much larger clone lies one nucleotide away.

The investigation overall reported the following: Observed TCR beta diversity correlated strongly with the percentage of naive T cells measured by flow cytometry. As age increased, observed TCR beta diversity per million T cells dropped in a roughly linear way, and a significant reduction was already evident by age 40. Total diversity estimates from one million sequenced T cells were considered lower bounds and underestimates. Donor CMV infection status was unknown, potentially confounding age-related changes in expanded clonotypes. Compared with the aged group, more naive CD4+ T cells, fewer expanded clones and increased TCR diversity were shown by the long-lived group, suggesting age selection. Because profiling used bulk unsorted PBMCs, naive and antigen-experienced compartments could not be compared conclusively.

The method was 5' RACE. Reads for this sample came from an Illumina HiSeq 2500. A second roughly 6 to 12 cycle PCR used a sample-barcoded 5' primer and a J-beta primer mix. A template-switch 5' adaptor carrying 12 random nucleotides introduced a unique molecular identifier onto each TCR beta cDNA molecule. Each sample yielded at least 3 million CDR3-containing paired-end reads. All of the RNA was converted into first-strand cDNA using the Mint cDNA synthesis kit, with a TRBC-specific oligonucleotide serving as the primer. After uracil-DNA glycosylase treatment, a first 18-cycle PCR used universal primers M1SS and BC2_uni_R on all cDNA. From the authors' description of their analysis: Normalization of each sample was performed by random selection of 1 million high-quality reads, each carrying a distinct molecular identifier. Instead of being binned into consensus sequences, reads with shared molecular identifiers were discarded. MiTCR, set to a Q25 quality threshold and the strictest error-elimination algorithm, was used for CDR3 identification, clonotype clustering and error correction. Lower-bound total TCR beta diversity was estimated with a nonparametric unseen species model using Euler transformation. Clones were called with MiXCR by TCRdb after fastp trimmed the public reads at Q25, and only in-frame beta chains were retained. Rows are unified per CDR3 protein, each entry keeping the most common DNA and genes. TCRdb assigned the V and J calls; the authors' analysis was not used. The sample has some 1,500,000 distinct CDR3 sequences on record, approximately 43% of them singletons. The biggest ten clones account for approximately 4.1% of the sample.

The chain couples TRBV25-1 to TRBJ2-7, with no reliable assignment of the D segment. The sequence came from a woman between 18 and 30 years old in good health. Specimen: blood. DNA sequence: TGTGCCAGCAGTGAGGACGGGTTCTCCTACGAGCAGTACTTC. Its protein reads: CASSEDGFSYEQYF.